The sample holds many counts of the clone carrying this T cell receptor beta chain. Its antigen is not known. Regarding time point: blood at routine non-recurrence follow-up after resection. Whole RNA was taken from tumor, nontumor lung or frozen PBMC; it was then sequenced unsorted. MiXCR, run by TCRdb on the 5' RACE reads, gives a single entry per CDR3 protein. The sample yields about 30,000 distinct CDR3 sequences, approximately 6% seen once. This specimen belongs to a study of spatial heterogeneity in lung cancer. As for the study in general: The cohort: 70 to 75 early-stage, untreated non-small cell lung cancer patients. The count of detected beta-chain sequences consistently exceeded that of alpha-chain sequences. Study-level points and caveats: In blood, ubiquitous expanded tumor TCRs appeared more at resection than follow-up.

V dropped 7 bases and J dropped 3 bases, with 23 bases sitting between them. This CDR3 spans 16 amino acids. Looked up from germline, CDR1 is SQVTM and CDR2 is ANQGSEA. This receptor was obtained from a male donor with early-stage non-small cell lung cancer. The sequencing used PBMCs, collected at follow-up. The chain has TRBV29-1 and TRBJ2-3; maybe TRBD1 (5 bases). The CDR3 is CSGRDQGWVRTDTQYF. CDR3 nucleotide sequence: TGCAGCGGCCGTGACCAGGGTTGGGTTCGTACAGATACGCAGTATTTT.